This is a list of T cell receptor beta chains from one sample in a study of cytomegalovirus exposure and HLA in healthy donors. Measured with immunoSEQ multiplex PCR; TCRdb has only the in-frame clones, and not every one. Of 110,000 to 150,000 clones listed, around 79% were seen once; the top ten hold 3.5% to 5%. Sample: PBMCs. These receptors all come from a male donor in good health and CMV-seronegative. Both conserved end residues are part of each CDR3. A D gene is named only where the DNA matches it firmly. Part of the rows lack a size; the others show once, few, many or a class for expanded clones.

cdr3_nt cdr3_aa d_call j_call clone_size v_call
TGTGCCAGCAGCTTGGCTCTTTTCTTT CASSLALFF - TRBJ1-1 - TRBV5-8
TGCGCCAGCAGTCCCTGGGACTCCCCTTACGAGCAGTACTTC CASSPWDSPYEQYF - TRBJ2-7 - TRBV5-1
TGCGCCAGCAGCTTGGTTCTAGCGGCGGCTGAGCAGTACTTC CASSLVLAAAEQYF TRBD2 TRBJ2-5 - TRBV5-1
TGTGCCAGCAGTTACTCGCAACTAGCGATGGATACGCAGTATTTT CASSYSQLAMDTQYF TRBD2 TRBJ2-3 - TRBV6-5
TGTGCCAGCTCACCACAGGACAGGGAAATCGGGGAGCAGTACTTC CASSPQDREIGEQYF TRBD1 TRBJ2-7 - TRBV18
TGCAGTGCAGGAGTGGAGAAGCAGTTCTTC CSAGVEKQFF - TRBJ2-1 - TRBV20-1
TGTGCCAGCAGTGGCCGGGACAGGGTGTTGTACGAGCAGTACTTC CASSGRDRVLYEQYF TRBD1 TRBJ2-7 once TRBV27
TGTGCCAGCAGCGGACAGGGATTGGGTGAAAAACTGTTTTTT CASSGQGLGEKLFF TRBD1 TRBJ1-4 - TRBV2
TGTGCCACCAGCAAGATGCGTGACGAGCAGTACTTC CATSKMRDEQYF - TRBJ2-7 - TRBV15
TGTGCCAGCAGTTTGCCCGGGACAGGGGGCCCCGAGCAGTACTTC CASSLPGTGGPEQYF TRBD1 TRBJ2-7 - TRBV28
TGTGCCAGCAGCCAAAATGACGAGCAGTACTTC CASSQNDEQYF - TRBJ2-7 - TRBV5-4
TGTGCCAGCAGGGGGCGACTAGCGGGACCCTACGAGCAGTACTTC CASRGRLAGPYEQYF TRBD2 TRBJ2-7 - TRBV7-8
TGTGCCACCAGCATTTTCCCGGTGGATACGCAGTATTTT CATSIFPVDTQYF - TRBJ2-3 - TRBV15
TGTGCCAGCAGTTATCCGGGGACTAGCGGGACTAATGAGCAGTTCTTC CASSYPGTSGTNEQFF TRBD2 TRBJ2-1 - TRBV6-6
TGTGCCAGTAGTATTTCGGAGGGGGCTATTTATGGCTACACCTTC CASSISEGAIYGYTF TRBD1 TRBJ1-2 - TRBV19
TGTGCCAGCAGCTTGGAGGGGCCCTCCTACGAGCAGTACTTC CASSLEGPSYEQYF - TRBJ2-7 - TRBV7-9
TGTGCCAGCAGCACCAGGGGGGCGATGAACACTGAAGCTTTCTTT CASSTRGAMNTEAFF TRBD1 TRBJ1-1 once TRBV7-8
TGTGCCAGCAGTTCCAGACTAGCAAGGGTGCAGTACTTC CASSSRLARVQYF TRBD2 TRBJ2-7 few TRBV28